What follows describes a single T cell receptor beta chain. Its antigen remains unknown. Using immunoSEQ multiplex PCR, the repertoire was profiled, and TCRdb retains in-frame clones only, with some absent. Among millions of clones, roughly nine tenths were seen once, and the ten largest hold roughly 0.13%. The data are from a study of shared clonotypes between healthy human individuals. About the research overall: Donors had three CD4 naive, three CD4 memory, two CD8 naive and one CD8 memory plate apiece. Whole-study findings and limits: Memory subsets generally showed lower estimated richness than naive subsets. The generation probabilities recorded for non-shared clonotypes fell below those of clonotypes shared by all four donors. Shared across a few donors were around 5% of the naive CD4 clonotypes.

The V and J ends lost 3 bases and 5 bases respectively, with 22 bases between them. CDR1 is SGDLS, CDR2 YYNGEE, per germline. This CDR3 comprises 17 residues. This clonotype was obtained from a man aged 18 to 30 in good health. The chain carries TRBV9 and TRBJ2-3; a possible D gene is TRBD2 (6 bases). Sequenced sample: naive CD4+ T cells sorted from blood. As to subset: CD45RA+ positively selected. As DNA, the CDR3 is TGTGCCAGCAGCGAGGGACTCTGGAACACCCGAGGAGATACGCAGTATTTT. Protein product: CASSEGLWNTRGDTQYF.